The 9 T cell receptor beta chains below all came from one sample that was sequenced in a study of T cell responses to AZD1222 COVID-19 vaccine. Assay: immunoSEQ multiplex PCR; the TCRdb copy retains only in-frame clones and omits some. The repertoire holds 84,000 or so clones, with 90% to 95% as singletons. Sample: peripheral blood, taken on day 0 of MenACWY control vaccination. The receptors stem from an adult in good health.

V is TRBV4-3 and J is TRBJ2-7; D gene uncertain. Germline V gives CDR1 LGHNA, CDR2 YSLEER. This CDR3 contains 14 residues. V lost 0 bases to trimming and J lost 1 base, with 7 bases between them. DNA of the CDR3: TGCGCCAGCAGCCAAGAGCCCGGTTCCTACGAGCAGTACTTC. Translated, it gives CASSQEPGSYEQYF.

The chain carries TRBV19 and TRBJ2-2, with TRBD1 identical over 8 bases. The germline V gene has CDR1 LNHDA and CDR2 SQIVND (reference sequence). This CDR3 has 15 amino acids. V trimming: 10 bases; J trimming: 1 base; junction bases outside the gene matches: 8. The chain's CDR3 is CATRTGTGNTGELFF. For the CDR3, the DNA is TGTGCCACCCGGACCGGGACAGGGAACACCGGGGAGCTGTTTTTT.

This chain joins TRBV6-5 and TRBJ1-5, with D unclear. V was cut by 6 bases and J by 4 bases, with 13 bases left in between. From germline, CDR1 is MNHEY and CDR2 SVGAGI. The CDR3 loop spans 14 amino acids. CDR3 nucleotide sequence: TGTGCCAGCAGATTAGGCCCATATAATCAGCCCCAGCATTTT. Translated: CASRLGPYNQPQHF.

The chain employs TRBV18 and TRBJ1-2; 8 positions match TRBD1. The germline gives CDR1 KGHSH, CDR2 LQKENI. The CDR3 extends over 14 amino acids. Trimming took 4 bases from V and 2 from J; bases not matched to a gene: 3. The CDR3 DNA is TGTGCCAGCTCACTAGGGACAGGCAACTATGGCTACACCTTC. This codes for CASSLGTGNYGYTF.

DNA for the CDR3: TGTGCCAGCAGCGTAGAAGCAGGGTGGAATGAAAAACTGTTTTTT. It is translated as CASSVEAGWNEKLFF. The rearrangement joins TRBV9 to TRBJ1-4, with D possibly being TRBD1 (5 bases). The V end was cut by 0 bases, the J end by 5 bases, with 11 bases between. CDR3 length: 15 residues. CDR1 is SGDLS, CDR2 YYNGEE, per germline.

This chain connects TRBV18 to TRBJ2-2; 9 bases are shared with TRBD1. Germline CDR1 reads KGHSH; CDR2 reads LQKENI. V shed 2 bases, J shed 2 bases, and the junction held 6 bases outside the gene matches. CDR3 length: 17 residues. CDR3 sequence: CASSPRDRDVNTGELFF. The CDR3 nucleotides are TGTGCCAGCTCACCAAGGGACAGGGATGTTAACACCGGGGAGCTGTTTTTT.

A word on this clone: The junction does not match germline at one end; this may be a read error. The J gene is TRBJ1-2, the V gene TRBV3-1 (or the pseudogene TRBV3-2); possible D gene TRBD1, 5 bases. CDR3 length equals 13 residues. CDR1 and CDR2 from the germline V gene are LGHDT and YNNKEL (reference sequence). This chain's CDR3 is CASSKDSNYGYTF. CDR3 DNA: TGTGCCAGCAGCAAAGACAGTAACTATGGCTACACCTTC.

The chain carries TRBV27 and TRBJ1-1; 7 nucleotides agree with TRBD1. The CDR3 runs to 15 residues. Germline CDR1 and CDR2: MNHEY and SMNVEV (reference sequence). V was pared by 7 bases and J by 0 bases, with 8 bases of the junction left unmatched. CDR3 DNA: TGTGCCAGCATTAAACAGGGGCGGATGAACACTGAAGCTTTCTTT. Protein sequence: CASIKQGRMNTEAFF.

The chain joins TRBV9 to TRBJ1-2; tentatively, D is TRBD1 (5 bases). Between the trimmed V and J ends, which lost 4 bases and 4 bases, there was a span of 11 bases. Germline V gene sequence: CDR1 SGDLS, CDR2 YYNGEE. The CDR3 has 13 amino acids. The CDR3 bases are TGTGCCAGCAGCACAGGACCGAGCTATGGCTACACCTTC. Translated, it gives CASSTGPSYGYTF. Variable domain in full (rest from reference TRBV9 and TRBJ1-2): DSGVTQTPKHLITATGQRVTLRCSPRSGDLSVYWYQQSLDQGLQFLIQYYNGEERAKGNILERFSAQQFPDLHSELNLSSLELGDSALYFCASSTGPSYGYTFGSGTRLTVV.